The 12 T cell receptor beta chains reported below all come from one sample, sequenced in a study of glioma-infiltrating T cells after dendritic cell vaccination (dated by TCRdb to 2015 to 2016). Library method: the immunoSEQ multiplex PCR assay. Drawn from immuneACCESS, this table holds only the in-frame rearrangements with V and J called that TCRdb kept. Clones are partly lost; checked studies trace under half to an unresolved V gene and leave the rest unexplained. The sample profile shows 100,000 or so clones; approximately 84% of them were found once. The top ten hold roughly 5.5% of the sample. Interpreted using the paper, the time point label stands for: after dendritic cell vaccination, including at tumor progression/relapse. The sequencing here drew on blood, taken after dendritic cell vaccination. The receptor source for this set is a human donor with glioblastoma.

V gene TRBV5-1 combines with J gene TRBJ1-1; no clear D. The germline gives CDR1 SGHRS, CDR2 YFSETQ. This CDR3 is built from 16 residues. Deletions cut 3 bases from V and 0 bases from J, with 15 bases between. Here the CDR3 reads CASSSPRADLNTEAFF. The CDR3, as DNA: TGCGCCAGCAGCTCCCCGAGGGCGGACTTGAACACTGAAGCTTTCTTT. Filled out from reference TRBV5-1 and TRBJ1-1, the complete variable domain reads KAGVTQTPRYLIKTRGQQVTLSCSPISGHRSVSWYQQTPGQGLQFLFEYFSETQRNKGNFPGRFSGRQFSNSRSEMNVSTLELGDSALYLCASSSPRADLNTEAFFGQGTRLTVV.

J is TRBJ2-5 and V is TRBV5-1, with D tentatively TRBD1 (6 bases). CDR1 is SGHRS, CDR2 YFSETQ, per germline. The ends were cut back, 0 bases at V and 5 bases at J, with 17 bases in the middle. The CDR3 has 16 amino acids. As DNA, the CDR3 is TGCGCCAGCAGCTTGGCCAGCGACGCCCAGGGGGAGACCCAGTACTTC. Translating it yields CASSLASDAQGETQYF.

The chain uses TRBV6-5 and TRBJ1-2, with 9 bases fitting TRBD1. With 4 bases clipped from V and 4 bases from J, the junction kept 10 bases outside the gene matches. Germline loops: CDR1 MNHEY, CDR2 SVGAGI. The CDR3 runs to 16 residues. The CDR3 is CASSLTGTGSPYGYTF. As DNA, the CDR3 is TGTGCCAGCAGTTTAACCGGGACAGGGTCCCCCTATGGCTACACCTTC.

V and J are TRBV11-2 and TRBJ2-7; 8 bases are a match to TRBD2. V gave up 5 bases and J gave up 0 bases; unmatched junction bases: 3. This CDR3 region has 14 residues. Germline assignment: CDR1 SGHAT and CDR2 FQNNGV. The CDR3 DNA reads TGTGCCAGCAGCCAAGGGACTAGCTCCTACGAGCAGTACTTC. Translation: CASSQGTSSYEQYF.

The CDR3 sequence is CASSLGWAGDQETQYF. CDR3 bases: TGTGCCAGCAGCTTAGGTTGGGCGGGAGACCAAGAGACCCAGTACTTC. The V call is TRBV11-2, the J call TRBJ2-5, with 7 bases matching TRBD2. Per the germline V gene, CDR1 is SGHAT and CDR2 is FQNNGV. Losses at the gene ends were 1 base for V and 0 bases for J; bases not matched to a gene: 5. CDR3 length: 16 residues.

The CDR3 region is CASSELRKTGEQFF. CDR3 in DNA: TGTGCCAGCAGTGAATTGAGGAAGACGGGTGAGCAGTTCTTC. The chain recombines TRBV25-1 with TRBJ2-1; D gene ambiguous. Germline V gene sequence: CDR1 MGHDK, CDR2 SYGVNS. This CDR3 has 14 amino acids. Trimming took 1 base from V and 9 from J, leaving 13 bases between them.

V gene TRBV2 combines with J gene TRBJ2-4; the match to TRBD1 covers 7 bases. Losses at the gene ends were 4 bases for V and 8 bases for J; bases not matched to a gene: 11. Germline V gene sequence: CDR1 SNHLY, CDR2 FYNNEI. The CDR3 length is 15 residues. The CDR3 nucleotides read TGTGCCAGCAGTGTTACCGGGACAGCGTTTGACATTCAGTACTTC. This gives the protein CASSVTGTAFDIQYF.

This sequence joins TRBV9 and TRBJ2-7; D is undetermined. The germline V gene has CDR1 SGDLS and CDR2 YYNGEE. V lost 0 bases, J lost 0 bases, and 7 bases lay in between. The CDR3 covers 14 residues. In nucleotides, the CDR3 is TGTGCCAGCAGCGTAGGAAGTAGCTCCTACGAGCAGTACTTC. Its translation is CASSVGSSSYEQYF.

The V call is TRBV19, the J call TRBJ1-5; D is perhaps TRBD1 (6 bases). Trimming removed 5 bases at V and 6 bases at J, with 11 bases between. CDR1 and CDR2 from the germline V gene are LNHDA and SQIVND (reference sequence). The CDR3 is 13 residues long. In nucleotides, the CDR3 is TGTGCCAGTAGTTGGGGGGGCGGTCAGCCCCAGCATTTT. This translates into CASSWGGGQPQHF.

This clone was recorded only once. The CDR3 sequence: CASTPRGARDQPQHF. The DNA of the CDR3 is TGTGCCAGCACCCCCCGGGGGGCGCGGGATCAGCCCCAGCATTTT. The chain recombines TRBV2 with TRBJ1-5; D is perhaps TRBD1 (6 bases). Per germline, CDR1 SNHLY and CDR2 FYNNEI. V dropped 7 bases and J dropped 5 bases, with 18 bases sitting between them. The CDR3 is made up of 15 amino acids.

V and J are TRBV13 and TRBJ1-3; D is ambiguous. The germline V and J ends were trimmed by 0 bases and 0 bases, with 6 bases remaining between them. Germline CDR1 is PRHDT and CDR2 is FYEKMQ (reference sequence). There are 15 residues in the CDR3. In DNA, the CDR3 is TGTGCCAGCAGCTTAGGCCAGGTCTCTGGAAACACCATATATTTT. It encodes CASSLGQVSGNTIYF.

The CDR3 region has the DNA TGTGCCAGCAGTTTACACAGGGGAGTTTCCGGGGAGCTGTTTTTT. Residues: CASSLHRGVSGELFF. V and J are TRBV28 and TRBJ2-2, with 7 nucleotides matching TRBD1. Germline loops: CDR1 MDHEN, CDR2 SYDVKM. With V trimmed by 2 bases and J by 6 bases, 6 bases remained unmatched. The CDR3 runs 15 residues. Together with reference TRBV28 and TRBJ2-2, the CDR3 gives the full variable domain: DVKVTQSSRYLVKRTGEKVFLECVQDMDHENMFWYRQDPGLGLRLIYFSYDVKMKEKGDIPEGYSVSREKKERFSLILESASTNQTSMYLCASSLHRGVSGELFFGEGSRLTVL.